This record concerns one T cell receptor (beta chain) sequence. Its antigen is currently unknown. The libraries of TRB cDNA were prepared using 5' RACE with UMI labels. From its re-call of the 5' RACE reads, TCRdb lists each CDR3 protein once, without DNA. The sample has 100,000 or so distinct CDR3 sequences. The sample belongs to a study of CXCR3-negative and CXCR3-positive naive CD8 T cells. Study-level findings and limits: Partially decreased CXCR3 expression was recorded after cryopreservation, and fresh PBMCs were used in most assays. Similar TRBV-TRBJ usage was seen in naive cells (both CXCR3-negative and CXCR3-positive), but memory cells differed. Naive cells that were CXCR3-positive had more hydrophobic TRB CDR3s (compared with CXCR3-negative naive cells). High diversity, comparable across both naive subsets, contrasted with much lower diversity in memory CD8+ cells.

The sequencing sample was made of naive CXCR3- CD8+ T cells from blood. The sample's subset: CD45RO-CCR7+CD27+CD95- naive CD8+ T cells lacking CXCR3 (TNR3-). This sequence was found in a human donor in good health. Some clones in this sample may be carry-over from other donors' samples.

CDR3 residues: CASSQEGRQETQYF. The gene calls are TRBV4-1 and TRBJ2-5; with no DNA, the TCRdb D assignment of TRBD1 cannot be verified. The CDR3 runs to 14 residues. Per the germline V gene, CDR1 is MGHRA and CDR2 is YSYEKL.